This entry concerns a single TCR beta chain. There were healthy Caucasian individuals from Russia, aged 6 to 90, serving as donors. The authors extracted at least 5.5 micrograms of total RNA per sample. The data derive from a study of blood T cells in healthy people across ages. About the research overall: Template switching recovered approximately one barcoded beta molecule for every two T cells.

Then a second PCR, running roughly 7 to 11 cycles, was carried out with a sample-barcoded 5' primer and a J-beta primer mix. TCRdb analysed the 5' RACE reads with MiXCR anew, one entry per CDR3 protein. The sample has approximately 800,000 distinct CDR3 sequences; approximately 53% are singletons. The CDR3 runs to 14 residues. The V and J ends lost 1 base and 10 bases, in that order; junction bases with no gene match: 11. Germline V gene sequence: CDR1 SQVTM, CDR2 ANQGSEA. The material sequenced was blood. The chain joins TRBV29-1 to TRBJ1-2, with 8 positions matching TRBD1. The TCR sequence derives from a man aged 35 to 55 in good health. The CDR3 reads CSVEVGAGGLVYTF. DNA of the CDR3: TGCAGCGTTGAAGTGGGGGCAGGGGGCCTAGTCTACACCTTC.